This TCR beta chain was captured in a study of cytomegalovirus exposure and HLA in healthy donors. Losses at the gene ends were 5 bases for V and 6 bases for J; bases not matched to a gene: 4. The germline CDR1 and CDR2 sequences are SGHDT and YYEEEE. The CDR3 sequence is 13 residues long. PCR employed 60 Vbeta and 13 Jbeta primers. TCRdb's table, derived via immunoSEQ multiplex PCR, lists solely in-frame clones and lacks some. The sample carries roughly 150,000 clones, roughly four fifths recorded once. The sequencing input was PBMCs. The clonotype comes from a woman between 18 and 29 years old in good health and CMV-seronegative. V is TRBV5-6 and J is TRBJ1-1; the match to TRBD1 covers 10 bases. The CDR3 protein is CASSYGQGAEAFF. CDR3 nucleotide sequence: TGTGCCAGCAGTTACGGACAGGGGGCTGAAGCTTTCTTT. Filled out from reference TRBV5-6 and TRBJ1-1, the complete variable domain reads DAGVTQSPTHLIKTRGQQVTLRCSPKSGHDTVSWYQQALGQGPQFIFQYYEEEERQRGNFPDRFSGHQFPNYSSELNVNALLLGDSALYLCASSYGQGAEAFFGQGTRLTVV.